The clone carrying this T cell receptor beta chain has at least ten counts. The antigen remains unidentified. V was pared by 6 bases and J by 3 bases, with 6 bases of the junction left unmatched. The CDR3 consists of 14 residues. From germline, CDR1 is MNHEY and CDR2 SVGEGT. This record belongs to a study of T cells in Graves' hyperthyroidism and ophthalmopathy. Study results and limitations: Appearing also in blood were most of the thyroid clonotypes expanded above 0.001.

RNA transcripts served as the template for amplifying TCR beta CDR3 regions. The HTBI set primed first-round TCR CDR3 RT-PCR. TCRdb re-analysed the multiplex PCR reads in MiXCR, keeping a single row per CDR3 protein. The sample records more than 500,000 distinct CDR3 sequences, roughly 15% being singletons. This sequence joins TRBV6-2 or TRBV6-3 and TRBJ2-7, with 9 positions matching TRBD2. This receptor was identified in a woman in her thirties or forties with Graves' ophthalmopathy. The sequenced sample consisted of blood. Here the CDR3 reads CASRIAGAYYEQYF. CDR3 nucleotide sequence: TGTGCCAGCAGAATAGCGGGGGCTTACTACGAGCAGTACTTC.